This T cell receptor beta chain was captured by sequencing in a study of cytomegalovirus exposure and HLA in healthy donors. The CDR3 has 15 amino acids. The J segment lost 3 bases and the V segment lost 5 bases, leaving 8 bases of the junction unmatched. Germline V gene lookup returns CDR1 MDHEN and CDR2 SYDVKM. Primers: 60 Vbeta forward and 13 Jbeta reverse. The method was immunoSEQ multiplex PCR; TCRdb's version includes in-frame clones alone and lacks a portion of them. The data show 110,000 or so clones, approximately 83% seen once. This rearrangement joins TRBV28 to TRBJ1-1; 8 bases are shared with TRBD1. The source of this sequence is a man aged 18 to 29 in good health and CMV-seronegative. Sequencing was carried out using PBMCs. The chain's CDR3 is CASSGQGAGDTEAFF. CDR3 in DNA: TGTGCCAGCAGTGGACAGGGTGCGGGGGACACTGAAGCTTTCTTT.